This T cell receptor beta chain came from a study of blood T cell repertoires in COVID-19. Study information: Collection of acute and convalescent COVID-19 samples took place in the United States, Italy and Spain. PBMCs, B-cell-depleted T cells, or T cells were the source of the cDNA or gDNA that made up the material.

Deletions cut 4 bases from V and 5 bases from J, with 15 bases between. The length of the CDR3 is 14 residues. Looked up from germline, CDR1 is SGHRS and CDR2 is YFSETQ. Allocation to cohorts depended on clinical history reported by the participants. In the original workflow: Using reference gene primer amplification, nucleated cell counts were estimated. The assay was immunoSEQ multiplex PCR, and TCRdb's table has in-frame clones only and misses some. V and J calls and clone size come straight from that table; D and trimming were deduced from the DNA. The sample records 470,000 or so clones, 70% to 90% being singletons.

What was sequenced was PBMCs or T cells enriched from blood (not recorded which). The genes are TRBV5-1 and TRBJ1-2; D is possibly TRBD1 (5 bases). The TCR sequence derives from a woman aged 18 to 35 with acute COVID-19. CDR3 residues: CASSIFLGRYGYTF. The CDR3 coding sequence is TGCGCCAGCAGCATATTCTTGGGGCGGTATGGCTACACCTTC.